This note documents a single T cell receptor (beta chain) sequence. What antigen it recognizes has not been identified. It has no much larger one-base neighbor in the sample; base qualities were not kept. The sample comes from a study of control samples from healthy donors and cancer patients (dated by TCRdb to 2018 to 2020). Library generation was performed with the immunoSEQ multiplex PCR assay. In TCRdb, the immuneACCESS table is reduced to in-frame sequences with V and J assigned. These tables do not hold every clone; where another copy was compared, an unresolved V gene accounts for under half, and the others remain unexplained. The sample contains about 95,000 clones, 88% of them found a single time. Over 13% of the sample is in the top ten clones. In the germline V gene (reference sequence), CDR1 corresponds to SEHNR and CDR2 to FQNEAQ. Counted from cysteine to phenylalanine, this CDR3 has 15 amino acids. Only the CDR3 part of the read is kept: 45 bases, read in frame from the first base. V is cut by 1 base and J by 4 bases, and the space between the germline ends is 11 bases.

The chain employs TRBV7-9 and TRBJ1-3, with TRBD1 as a weak D call on 5 bases. The TCR originated in an older woman in good health. Sequenced material: blood. The DNA sequence is as follows: TGTGCCAGCAGCTTAGGTGACAGAACAGGAAACACCATATATTTT. Translated, it reads CASSLGDRTGNTIYF.